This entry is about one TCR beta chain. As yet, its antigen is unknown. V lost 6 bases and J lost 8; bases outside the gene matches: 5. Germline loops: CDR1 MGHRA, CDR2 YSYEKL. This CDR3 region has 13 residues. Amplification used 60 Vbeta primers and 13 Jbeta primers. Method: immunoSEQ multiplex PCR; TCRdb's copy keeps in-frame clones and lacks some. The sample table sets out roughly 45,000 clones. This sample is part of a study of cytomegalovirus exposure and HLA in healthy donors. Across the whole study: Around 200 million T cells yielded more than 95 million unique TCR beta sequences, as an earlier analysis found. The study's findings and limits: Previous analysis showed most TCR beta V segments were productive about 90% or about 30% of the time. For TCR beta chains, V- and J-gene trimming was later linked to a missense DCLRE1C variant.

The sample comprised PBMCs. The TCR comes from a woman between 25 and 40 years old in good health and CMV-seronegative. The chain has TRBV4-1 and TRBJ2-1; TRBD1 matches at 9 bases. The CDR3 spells CASRQTGGHEQFF. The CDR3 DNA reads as TGCGCCAGCAGACAAACAGGGGGCCATGAGCAGTTCTTC.